Below, 18 T cell receptor beta chains from the same sample are listed, as sequenced in a study of cytomegalovirus exposure and HLA in healthy donors (dated by TCRdb to about 2017). Libraries were made using the immunoSEQ multiplex PCR assay. For the multiplex PCR, a mixture combining 60 forward primers for TCR Vbeta segments and 13 reverse primers for TCR Jbeta segments was used. TCRdb mirrors the immuneACCESS table, restricted to in-frame sequences. Some clones are absent from its copies; in checked studies, under half trace to an unresolved V gene, and the reason for the others is unknown. In all, the sample holds around 200,000 clones, and 86% of those were seen once. The biggest ten clones account for around 0.31% of the sample. The sample consisted of PBMCs. Receptor source: a woman in her 30s in good health and CMV-seronegative.

The V call is TRBV6-1, the J call TRBJ2-7, with TRBD1 matching over 8 bases. V lost 4 bases to trimming and J lost 6 bases; unmatched junction nucleotides: 5. Germline V gene sequence: CDR1 MNHNS, CDR2 SASEGT. The CDR3 has 13 residues. In nucleotides, the CDR3 is TGTGCCAGCAGTGGGACAGGGACCGGCGAGCAGTACTTC. This gives the protein CASSGTGTGEQYF.

This chain uses TRBV6-1 with TRBJ2-1, with 9 bases identical to TRBD2. Germline assignment: CDR1 MNHNS and CDR2 SASEGT. Unmatched junction bases numbered 4, after V lost 6 bases and J lost 4 bases. The CDR3 runs 14 residues. As DNA, the CDR3 is TGTGCCAGCAGGGCCCTAGCGGGGTACAATGAGCAGTTCTTC. Residues: CASRALAGYNEQFF.

The chain's CDR3 is CASSPGGPWDSQPQHF. The CDR3 bases are TGTGCCAGTAGTCCAGGAGGACCGTGGGATAGTCAGCCCCAGCATTTT. The rearrangement uses TRBV19 and TRBJ1-5, with unresolved D. Germline V gives CDR1 LNHDA, CDR2 SQIVND (reference sequence). The CDR3 is 16 amino acids. V was shortened by 5 bases and J by 6 bases, with 20 bases between the two germline ends. The full variable domain, rest sourced from reference TRBV19 and TRBJ1-5, is DGGITQSPKYLFRKEGQNVTLSCEQNLNHDAMYWYRQDPGQGLRLIYYSQIVNDFQKGDIAEGYSVSREKKESFPLTVTSAQKNPTAFYLCASSPGGPWDSQPQHFGDGTRLSIL.

Comments on this clone: This CDR3 is also generated by other DNA sequences in the sample. This chain uses TRBV7-3 with TRBJ2-7; 9 nucleotides agree with TRBD1. The ends lost 5 bases at V and 5 bases at J; junction bases unmatched: 4. The CDR3 runs 13 residues. Germline-derived CDR1 and CDR2 are SGHTA and FQGTGA. This chain's CDR3 is CASSLGQGDEQYF. The CDR3 DNA follows: TGTGCCAGCAGCCTGGGACAGGGAGACGAGCAGTACTTC.

This clone turned up a few times. The chain is built from TRBV30 and TRBJ2-1, with 7 bases aligning to TRBD1. CDR3 length: 13 residues. Germline V gene sequence: CDR1 GTSNPN, CDR2 SVGIG (reference sequence). V shed 3 bases, J shed 8 bases, and the junction held 7 bases outside the gene matches. The CDR3 here is CAWRYRGRDEQFF. The CDR3 DNA reads TGTGCCTGGAGGTACAGGGGCCGGGATGAGCAGTTCTTC.

The chain carries TRBV6-6 and TRBJ1-2; D may be TRBD1 (5 bases). Deletions cut 0 bases from V and 4 bases from J, with 12 bases between. Germline CDR1 and CDR2: MNHNY and SVGAGI (reference sequence). The CDR3 totals 15 residues. The CDR3 nucleotides read TGTGCCAGCAGTTACTCCGGGGGAGGGTCCTATGGCTACACCTTC. It is translated as CASSYSGGGSYGYTF.

This chain uses TRBV28 with TRBJ1-2, with a tentative D call TRBD1 (6 bases). The CDR3 has 18 amino acids. Germline V CDR1 and CDR2: MDHEN, SYDVKM. With 2 bases removed from V and 7 bases from J, the gap between germline ends came to 26 bases. CDR3 bases: TGTGCCAGCAGTTTAGGTTCGGGACAACCCTACCTGAAGGTTGGCTACACCTTC. This encodes CASSLGSGQPYLKVGYTF.

This rearrangement joins TRBV6-6 to TRBJ2-3, with 8 bases aligning to TRBD1. V was pared by 0 bases and J by 14 bases, with 4 bases of the junction left unmatched. Germline lookup yields CDR1 MNHNY and CDR2 SVGAGI (reference sequence). This CDR3 is built from 12 residues. The CDR3 DNA is TGTGCCAGCAGTTACTCTGGACAGGGAAGGTATTTT. This encodes CASSYSGQGRYF.

The CDR3 sequence is CASSQEEGPETF. CDR3 in DNA: TGTGCCAGCAGCCAAGAGGAGGGACCCGAGACCTTC. This chain links TRBV4-2 with TRBJ1-2, with TRBD1 as a possible D gene (5 bases). This CDR3 contains 12 residues. The V and J ends lost 0 bases and 14 bases respectively, with 13 bases between them. Germline V lookup: CDR1 LGHNA, CDR2 YNFKEQ.

The chain links TRBV7-9 to TRBJ2-7, with 9 nucleotides matching TRBD2. Germline V gives CDR1 SEHNR, CDR2 FQNEAQ (reference sequence). J lost 2 bases, V lost 5 bases, and 7 bases had no gene match. The CDR3 loop spans 15 amino acids. CDR3 DNA sequence: TGTGCCAGCAGCCCCCCTAGCGGGACGCCCTACGAGCAGTACTTC. Amino acid sequence: CASSPPSGTPYEQYF.

The chain recombines TRBV7-8 with TRBJ2-3, with a weak D call TRBD2 (7 bases). This CDR3 region has 15 residues. Deletions cut 7 bases from V and 2 bases from J, with 16 bases between. Germline V lookup: CDR1 SGHVS, CDR2 FQNEAQ. The CDR3: CASKRWGGNTDTQYF. CDR3 DNA sequence: TGTGCCAGCAAAAGGTGGGGGGGCAACACAGATACGCAGTATTTT.

In the case of this clone: The sample contains more than one DNA sequence encoding this CDR3. V and J are TRBV5-6 and TRBJ1-5; D unclear. V was trimmed by 4 bases and J by 5 bases, leaving 16 bases between them. The germline gives CDR1 SGHDT, CDR2 YYEEEE. The CDR3 is 15 residues long. CDR3 coding DNA: TGTGCCAGCAGCGTATTGGAGGGAGAAGATCAGCCCCAGCATTTT. Protein: CASSVLEGEDQPQHF.

The gene calls are TRBV19 and TRBJ1-2; D gene unclear. Trimming removed 5 bases from V and 6 bases from J, with 10 bases in between. Germline V gene lookup returns CDR1 LNHDA and CDR2 SQIVND (reference sequence). CDR3 length: 12 residues. The CDR3 protein is CASSGMEDGYTF. CDR3 nucleotides: TGTGCCAGTAGTGGGATGGAGGATGGCTACACCTTC.

This clone was observed once. The CDR3 nucleotides are TGCGCCAGCAGCATATCGACAGGGGGCGAAGAGACCCAGTACTTC. Translation gives CASSISTGGEETQYF. The V call is TRBV5-1, the J call TRBJ2-5, with 10 nucleotides matching TRBD1. Looked up from germline, CDR1 is SGHRS and CDR2 is YFSETQ. V lost 4 bases and J lost 3; bases outside the gene matches: 6. The CDR3 is 15 residues long.

The chain couples TRBV5-1 to TRBJ2-7; 7 bases are shared with TRBD1. Germline V gene sequence: CDR1 SGHRS, CDR2 YFSETQ. This CDR3 region has 14 residues. J was trimmed by 6 bases and V by 4 bases; bases with no gene match: 10. In DNA, the CDR3 is TGCGCCAGCAGCCCGAGACAGGGTTCGGGCGAGCAGTACTTC. This codes for CASSPRQGSGEQYF.

The rearrangement links TRBV5-4 to TRBJ1-2; possibly TRBD1 for D (6 bases). The length of the CDR3 is 14 residues. Germline V gene lookup returns CDR1 SGHNT and CDR2 YYREEE (reference sequence). The V and J ends lost 3 bases and 5 bases respectively, with 14 bases between them. The CDR3 nucleotides read TGTGCCAGCAGCTCAGACCTACAGGGATATGGCTACACCTTC. Translated, it gives CASSSDLQGYGYTF.

The chain joins TRBV4-1 to TRBJ2-3, with TRBD2 matching over 11 bases. The CDR3 totals 16 residues. J gave up 2 bases and V 4 bases, and 5 bases lay outside the gene matches. Looked up from germline, CDR1 is MGHRA and CDR2 is YSYEKL. CDR3: CASSRGGLADTDTQYF. CDR3 sequence (DNA): TGCGCCAGCAGCCGGGGGGGACTAGCGGACACAGATACGCAGTATTTT.

This chain uses TRBV6-5 with TRBJ1-5; D possibly corresponds to TRBD1 (5 bases). Deletions cut 5 bases from V and 5 bases from J, with 13 bases between. This CDR3 has 14 amino acids. Germline CDR1 is MNHEY and CDR2 is SVGAGI. The CDR3 loop reads CASSPDGQHQPQHF. Here the CDR3 DNA reads TGTGCCAGCAGTCCAGACGGACAACATCAGCCCCAGCATTTT.